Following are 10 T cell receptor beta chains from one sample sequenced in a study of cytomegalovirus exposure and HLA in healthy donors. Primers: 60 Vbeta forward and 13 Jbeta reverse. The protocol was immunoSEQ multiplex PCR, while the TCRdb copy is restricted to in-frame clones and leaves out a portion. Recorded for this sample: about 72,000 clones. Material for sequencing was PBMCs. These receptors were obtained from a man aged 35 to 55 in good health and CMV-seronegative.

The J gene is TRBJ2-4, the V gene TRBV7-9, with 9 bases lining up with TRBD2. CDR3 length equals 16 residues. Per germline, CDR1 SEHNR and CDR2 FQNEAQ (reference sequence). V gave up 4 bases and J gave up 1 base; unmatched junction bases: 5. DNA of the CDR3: TGTGCCAGCAGCTGGTTAGCGGGGGATGCCAAAAACATTCAGTACTTC. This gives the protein CASSWLAGDAKNIQYF.

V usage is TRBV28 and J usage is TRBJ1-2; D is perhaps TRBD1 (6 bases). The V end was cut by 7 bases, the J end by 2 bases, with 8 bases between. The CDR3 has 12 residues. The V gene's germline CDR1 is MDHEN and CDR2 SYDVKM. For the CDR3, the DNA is TGTGCCAGCATCCAGGGGAACTATGGCTACACCTTC. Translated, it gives CASIQGNYGYTF.

This chain's CDR3 is CASRADRNEQYF. DNA of the CDR3: TGTGCCAGCAGAGCGGACAGGAACGAGCAGTACTTC. The chain employs TRBV6-6 and TRBJ2-7; 7 bases agree with TRBD1. From germline, CDR1 is MNHNY and CDR2 SVGAGI (reference sequence). The V gene end was trimmed by 6 bases and the J gene end by 5 bases; junction bases not matched to a gene: 4. CDR3 length: 12 residues.

CDR3 amino acids: CASRGGFGQETQYF. CDR3 DNA sequence: TGTGCCAGCAGGGGGGGTTTTGGCCAAGAGACCCAGTACTTC. The chain employs TRBV2 and TRBJ2-5; D is possibly TRBD2 (6 bases). The germline gives CDR1 SNHLY, CDR2 FYNNEI. This CDR3 is built from 14 residues. Trimming took 6 bases from V and 1 from J, leaving 12 bases between them.

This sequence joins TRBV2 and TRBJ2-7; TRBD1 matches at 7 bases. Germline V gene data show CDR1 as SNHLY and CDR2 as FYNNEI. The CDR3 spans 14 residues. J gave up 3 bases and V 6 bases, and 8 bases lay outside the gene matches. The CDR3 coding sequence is TGTGCCAGCAGGCAAGAACGGGACAGCTACGAGCAGTACTTC. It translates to CASRQERDSYEQYF.

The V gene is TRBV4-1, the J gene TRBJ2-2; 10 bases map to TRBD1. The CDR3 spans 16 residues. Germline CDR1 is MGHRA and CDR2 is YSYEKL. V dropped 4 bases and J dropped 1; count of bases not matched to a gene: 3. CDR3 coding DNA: TGCGCCAGCAGCCGGAGGACAGGGGGGAACACCGGGGAGCTGTTTTTT. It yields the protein CASSRRTGGNTGELFF.

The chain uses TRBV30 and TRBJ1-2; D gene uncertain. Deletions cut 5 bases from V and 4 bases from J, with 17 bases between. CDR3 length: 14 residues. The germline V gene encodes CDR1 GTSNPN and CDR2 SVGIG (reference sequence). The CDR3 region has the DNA TGTGCCTGGGACGGCAGGTCTCCCCCCTATGGCTACACCTTC. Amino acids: CAWDGRSPPYGYTF.

Written as DNA, the CDR3 is TGTGCCAGCTCACCAGGGGCATCCGGGGCCAACGTCCTGACTTTC. It codes for CASSPGASGANVLTF. J is TRBJ2-6 and V is TRBV18, with D possibly TRBD1 on 5 matching bases. V lost 2 bases to trimming and J lost 4 bases, with 9 bases between them. This CDR3 is 15 amino acids long. CDR1 and CDR2 from the germline V gene are KGHSH and LQKENI. The entire variable domain, with the rest obtained from reference TRBV18 and TRBJ2-6, is as follows: NAGVMQNPRHLVRRRGQEARLRCSPMKGHSHVYWYRQLPEEGLKFMVYLQKENIIDESGMPKERFSAEFPKEGPSILRIQQVVRGDSAAYFCASSPGASGANVLTFGAGSRLTVL.

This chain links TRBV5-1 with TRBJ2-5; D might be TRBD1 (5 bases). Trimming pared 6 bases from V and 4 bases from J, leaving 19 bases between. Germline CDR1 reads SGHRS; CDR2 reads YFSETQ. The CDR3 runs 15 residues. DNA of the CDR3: TGCGCCAGCACCTTCATCCCGACAGAAGGAGAGACCCAGTACTTC. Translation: CASTFIPTEGETQYF. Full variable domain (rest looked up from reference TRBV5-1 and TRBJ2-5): KAGVTQTPRYLIKTRGQQVTLSCSPISGHRSVSWYQQTPGQGLQFLFEYFSETQRNKGNFPGRFSGRQFSNSRSEMNVSTLELGDSALYLCASTFIPTEGETQYFGPGTRLLVL.

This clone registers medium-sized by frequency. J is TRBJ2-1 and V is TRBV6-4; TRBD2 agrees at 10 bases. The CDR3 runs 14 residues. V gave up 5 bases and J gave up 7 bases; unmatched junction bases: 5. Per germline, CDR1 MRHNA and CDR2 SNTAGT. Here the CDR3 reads CASSQAGGQNEQFF. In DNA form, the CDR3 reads TGTGCCAGCAGTCAAGCGGGGGGGCAGAATGAGCAGTTCTTC.